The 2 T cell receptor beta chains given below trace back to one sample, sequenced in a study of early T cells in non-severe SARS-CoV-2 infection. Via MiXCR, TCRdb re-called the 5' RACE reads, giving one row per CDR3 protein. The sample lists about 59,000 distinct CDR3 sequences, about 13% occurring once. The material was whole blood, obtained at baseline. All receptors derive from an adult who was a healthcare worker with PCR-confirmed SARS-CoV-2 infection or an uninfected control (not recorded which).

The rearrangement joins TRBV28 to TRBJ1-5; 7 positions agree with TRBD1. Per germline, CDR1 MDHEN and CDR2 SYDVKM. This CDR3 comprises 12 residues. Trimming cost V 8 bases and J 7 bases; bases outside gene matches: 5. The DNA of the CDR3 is TGTGCCAGCGAGGGGGCCTTGCAGCCCCAGCATTTT. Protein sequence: CASEGALQPQHF.

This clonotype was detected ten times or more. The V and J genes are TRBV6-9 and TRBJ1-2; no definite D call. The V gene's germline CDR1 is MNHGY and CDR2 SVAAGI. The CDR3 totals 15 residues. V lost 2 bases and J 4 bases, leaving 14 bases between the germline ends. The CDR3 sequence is CASSYRSGSGYGYTF. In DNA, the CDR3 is TGTGCCAGCAGTTATAGATCCGGATCGGGCTATGGCTACACCTTC.